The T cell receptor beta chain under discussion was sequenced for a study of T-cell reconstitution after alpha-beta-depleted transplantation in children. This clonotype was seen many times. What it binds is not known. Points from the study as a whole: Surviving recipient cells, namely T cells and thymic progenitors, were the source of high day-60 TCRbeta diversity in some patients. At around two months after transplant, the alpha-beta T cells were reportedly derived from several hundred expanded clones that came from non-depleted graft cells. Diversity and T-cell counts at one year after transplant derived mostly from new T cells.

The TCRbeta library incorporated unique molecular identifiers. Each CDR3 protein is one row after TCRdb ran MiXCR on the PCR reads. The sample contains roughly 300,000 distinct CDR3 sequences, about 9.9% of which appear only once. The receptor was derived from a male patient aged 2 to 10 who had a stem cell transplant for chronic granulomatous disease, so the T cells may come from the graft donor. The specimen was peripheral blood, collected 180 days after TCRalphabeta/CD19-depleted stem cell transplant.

CDR3 nucleotides: TGTGCCAGCACCAAAACGGGTGGGAATCAGCCCCAGCATTTT. It specifies CASTKTGGNQPQHF. V gene TRBV7-2 combines with J gene TRBJ1-5; no firm D call. Germline-derived CDR1 and CDR2 are SGHTA and FQGNSA. CDR3 length equals 14 residues. V lost 7 bases, J lost 4 bases, and 14 bases lay in between. Together with reference TRBV7-2 and TRBJ1-5, the CDR3 gives the full variable domain: GAGVSQSPSNKVTEKGKDVELRCDPISGHTALYWYRQSLGQGLEFLIYFQGNSAPDKSGLPSDRFSAERTGGSVSTLTIQRTQQEDSAVYLCASTKTGGNQPQHFGDGTRLSIL.